These 21 T cell receptor beta chains came from one sample sequenced in a study of T cell clonality in common variable immunodeficiency. Assay used: immunoSEQ multiplex PCR; TCRdb lists only in-frame clones, some missing. The repertoire yields some 54,000 clones, none seen only once; the top ten contain about 2%. Sequencing used peripheral blood mononuclear cells. The receptors stem from a person between 18 and 75 years old in good health.

Turning to this clone: With the read ending 3 residues before the CDR3 end, the germline J gene is used to fill in that end. The rearrangement links TRBV5-6 to TRBJ2-5; no definite D call. Trimming removed 4 bases from V and 5 bases from J, with 15 bases in between. The CDR3 runs 14 residues. The germline CDR1 and CDR2 sequences are SGHDT and YYEEEE. The sequenced part of the CDR3 DNA is TGTGCCAGCAGCGCCCCACAAGAATCGGAGACC. Its translation: CASSAPQESET. The CDR3, in full, reads CASSAPQESETQYF.

There are a few counts of this clone. From the germline J gene comes the end of the CDR3, since the read stops 3 residues before it. The V and J genes are TRBV19 and TRBJ1-2; 12 bases are a match to TRBD1. Germline values: CDR1 LNHDA, CDR2 SQIVND (reference sequence). The length of the CDR3 is 15 residues. CDR3 in amino acids: CASSKAGTGGNDYTF. The CDR3 DNA, read in part, is TGTGCCAGTAGTAAGGCTGGGACAGGGGGCAACGAC.

Many counts were recorded for this clone. Sequencing ends 3 residues short of the CDR3 end; the germline J gene provides the rest. J is TRBJ2-2 and V is TRBV20-1; D gene unclear. Germline CDR1 and CDR2: DFQATT and SNEGSKA (reference sequence). The length of the CDR3 is 13 residues. Trimming pared 4 bases from V and 2 bases from J, leaving 8 bases between. The CDR3 reads CSANAVNTGELFF. CDR3 bases read: TGCAGTGCTAACGCGGTTAACACCGGGGAG.

This clone occurred many times. The CDR3 is cut off 3 residues early in the read; its end comes from the germline J gene. The rearrangement uses TRBV20-1 and TRBJ2-2, with D possibly being TRBD1 (6 bases). This CDR3 spans 16 amino acids. Germline V lookup: CDR1 DFQATT, CDR2 SNEGSKA (reference sequence). The covered CDR3 bases are TGCAGTGCTAGCTTTACCAGGGGATATGGGAATGAAAAG. It specifies CSASFTRGYGNEK. The entire CDR3 protein is CSASFTRGYGNEKLFF.

Many counts were recorded for this clone. CDR3 DNA, as far as it was read: TGCGGGCGGGACAGGGCGTACAATGAG. This codes for CGRDRAYNE. The full CDR3 is CGRDRAYNEQFF. The gene calls are TRBV20-1 and TRBJ2-1; 9 bases are shared with TRBD1. The DNA ends 3 residues before the CDR3 does, and the rest of the CDR3 is filled in from the germline J gene. The germline V gene has CDR1 DFQATT and CDR2 SNEGSKA (reference sequence). The CDR3 is 12 residues long.

This clone was picked up a small number of times. Coverage ceases 3 residues before the CDR3 finishes, and the germline J gene fills in the end. The chain couples TRBV30 to TRBJ1-1, with a weak D call TRBD1 (6 bases). Germline values: CDR1 GTSNPN, CDR2 SVGIG (reference sequence). There are 15 residues in the CDR3. Trimming removed 2 bases from V and 4 bases from J, with 17 bases in between. Incomplete CDR3 DNA: TGTGCCTGGAGTTCCTATGGCAGGGGCGGCACTGAA. This codes for CAWSSYGRGGTE. The full CDR3 sequence reads CAWSSYGRGGTEAFF.

In this sample, this clone turned up many times. The missing CDR3 end, 3 residues past where the read stops, is filled in from the germline J gene. The V and J genes are TRBV5-5 and TRBJ2-2; D may be TRBD1 (6 bases). The germline V gene has CDR1 SGHKS and CDR2 YYEKEE (reference sequence). Trimming shortened V by 5 bases and J by 7 bases, and 18 bases separated the two germline ends. CDR3 length equals 15 residues. The covered CDR3 bases are TGTGCCAGCAGTATACAATTACAGGGATTCGGGGAG. Protein: CASSIQLQGFGE. The whole CDR3 is CASSIQLQGFGELFF.

At least ten counts were recorded for this clone. The read gets to within 3 residues of the CDR3 end, and the germline J gene fills in the rest. The chain carries TRBV19 and TRBJ1-5; 8 nucleotides match TRBD1. The germline V gene has CDR1 LNHDA and CDR2 SQIVND (reference sequence). V gave up 8 bases and J gave up 5 bases; unmatched junction bases: 14. The CDR3 runs to 16 residues. The sequenced part of the CDR3 DNA is TGTGCCAGTGACTCCCGACAGGGGTACATAGATCAGCCC. It specifies CASDSRQGYIDQP. The whole CDR3 is CASDSRQGYIDQPQHF.

On this clone itself: The sequence runs out 3 residues before the end of the CDR3; the remainder is reconstructed from the germline J gene. J is TRBJ1-2 and V is TRBV19, with 11 bases aligning to TRBD1. CDR3 size: 11 residues. Germline V gene data show CDR1 as LNHDA and CDR2 as SQIVND (reference sequence). The part of the CDR3 DNA that was read is TGTGCCAGTCGGACAGGGGGCGGC. This sequence encodes CASRTGGG. The CDR3 in its entirety is CASRTGGGYTF.

This clone was found many times. The read comes to an end 3 residues before the CDR3 does, leaving the germline J gene to fill in the end. This chain connects TRBV5-1 to TRBJ2-3, with TRBD2 identical over 7 bases. Germline CDR1 reads SGHRS; CDR2 reads YFSETQ. With 2 bases clipped from V and 0 bases from J, the junction kept 3 bases outside the gene matches. CDR3 length: 15 residues. The CDR3: CASSLGGGSTDTQYF. Incomplete CDR3 DNA: TGCGCCAGCAGCTTAGGCGGGGGAAGCACAGATACG. Full variable domain (missing parts from reference TRBV5-1 and TRBJ2-3): KAGVTQTPRYLIKTRGQQVTLSCSPISGHRSVSWYQQTPGQGLQFLFEYFSETQRNKGNFPGRFSGRQFSNSRSEMNVSTLELGDSALYLCASSLGGGSTDTQYFGPGTRLTVL.

In this sample, this clone turned up many times. The CDR3 loop reads CSASPGGVLVSPLHF. The DNA read from the CDR3 is TGCAGTGCTAGCCCCGGCGGGGTTCTCGTTTCACCC. This chain joins TRBV20-1 and TRBJ1-6; no reliable D call. The read falls 3 residues short of the CDR3 end, and the missing part is taken from the germline J gene. Germline assignment: CDR1 DFQATT and CDR2 SNEGSKA (reference sequence). This CDR3 spans 15 amino acids. V was clipped by 3 bases and J by 9 bases, with 18 bases between them.

This clone was seen ten or more times. The read terminates 3 residues ahead of where the CDR3 ends, so the germline J gene completes it. The chain combines TRBV30 with TRBJ2-7; D ambiguous. Looked up from germline, CDR1 is GTSNPN and CDR2 is SVGIG (reference sequence). The CDR3 extends over 11 amino acids. The V end was cut by 4 bases, the J end by 1 base, with 5 bases between. The sequenced part of the CDR3 DNA is TGTGCCTGGAAGACATCCTACGAG. This gives the protein CAWKTSYE. The entire CDR3 protein reads CAWKTSYEQYF.

This clone has ten or more counts. The read ends 3 residues shy of where the CDR3 ends; the end is completed using the germline J gene. The chain couples TRBV29-1 to TRBJ1-6; maybe TRBD1 (6 bases). The germline V and J ends were trimmed by 7 bases and 7 bases, with 17 bases remaining between them. This CDR3 spans 14 amino acids. Germline assignment: CDR1 SQVTM and CDR2 ANQGSEA. CDR3 in amino acids: CSATTGWDNSPLHF. Partial CDR3 DNA: TGCAGCGCCACGACAGGATGGGACAATTCACCC.

This clone showed up just a few times. The read ends 3 residues before the CDR3 terminus; that terminus is restored from the germline J gene. The rearrangement links TRBV19 to TRBJ1-5; weak D call: TRBD1 (5 bases). This CDR3 spans 14 amino acids. In germline, CDR1 is LNHDA, CDR2 SQIVND (reference sequence). V lost 6 bases to trimming and J lost 4 bases, with 13 bases between them. CDR3 region: CASRPGRANQPQHF. The CDR3 DNA, read in part, is TGTGCCAGTAGGCCCGGCAGGGCGAATCAGCCC.

This clone was picked up many times. The read finishes 3 residues shy of the CDR3 end, and the germline J gene is used to complete it. The chain carries TRBV2 and TRBJ1-6, with 7 bases aligning to TRBD1. In germline, CDR1 is SNHLY, CDR2 FYNNEI. The CDR3 loop spans 15 amino acids. The V gene end was trimmed by 6 bases and the J gene end by 7 bases; junction bases not matched to a gene: 9. The CDR3 is CASSTLGTENSPLHF. Incomplete CDR3 DNA: TGTGCCAGCAGCACTCTTGGGACAGAGAATTCACCC.

This clone has a count of ten or more. The CDR3 extends 3 residues past the end of the read, so its final part is completed from the germline J gene. The chain joins TRBV30 to TRBJ2-7; D may be TRBD1 (5 bases). Germline V lookup: CDR1 GTSNPN, CDR2 SVGIG (reference sequence). Deletions cut 2 bases from V and 3 bases from J, with 8 bases between. The length of the CDR3 is 12 residues. The sequenced part of the CDR3 DNA is TGTGCCTGGAGTTCAGGGAACTACGAG. Translated, it gives CAWSSGNYE. From start to end, the CDR3 is CAWSSGNYEQYF.

This clone has at least ten counts. The read is 3 residues too short to cover the CDR3 end, so that end is filled in from the germline J gene. The J gene is TRBJ2-5, the V gene TRBV20-1; 7 bases are a match to TRBD2. The CDR3 length is 16 residues. The trim removed 2 bases at V and 2 bases at J, leaving 11 bases unmatched. Germline assignment: CDR1 DFQATT and CDR2 SNEGSKA (reference sequence). The CDR3 DNA, read in part, is TGCAGTGCTAGATCCCCAGTTGCTAGCGGACAAGAGACC. Translating gives CSARSPVASGQET. The whole CDR3 sequence reads CSARSPVASGQETQYF.

This clone was observed many times. The CDR3 extends 3 residues past the end of the read, so its final part is completed from the germline J gene. This chain connects TRBV20-1 to TRBJ2-7, with TRBD2 matching over 9 bases. Germline lookup yields CDR1 DFQATT and CDR2 SNEGSKA (reference sequence). The ends lost 3 bases at V and 6 bases at J; junction bases unmatched: 9. The CDR3 runs 14 residues. The CDR3 DNA, read in part, is TGCAGTGCTAGTAGCGGGAGCCGTTCCCTCGAG. It is translated as CSASSGSRSLE. The entire CDR3 reads CSASSGSRSLEQYF.

This clone appeared many times. Read data end 3 residues before the CDR3 end; the end is taken from the germline J gene. The V gene is TRBV30, the J gene TRBJ2-7, with D perhaps TRBD1 (6 bases). The CDR3 is 12 residues long. V lost 3 bases and J 3 bases, leaving 9 bases between the germline ends. CDR1 is GTSNPN, CDR2 SVGIG, per germline (reference sequence). The chain's CDR3 is CAWSLRGYEQYF. The sequenced CDR3 bases are TGTGCCTGGAGCCTCAGGGGCTACGAG.

This clone has ten or more counts. The observed sequence ends 3 residues before the CDR3 terminus, with the missing tail filled in from the germline J gene. The sample carries other DNA sequences with the same CDR3. The chain carries TRBV19 and TRBJ1-5; TRBD1 might be the D (5 bases). The CDR3 length is 12 residues. Trimming took off 11 bases at V and 0 bases at J, with 8 bases between the two ends. The germline V gene has CDR1 LNHDA and CDR2 SQIVND (reference sequence). The part of the CDR3 DNA that was read is TGTGCCGCAGGGAGTAGCAATCAGCCC. Translating gives CAAGSSNQP. The entire CDR3 protein reads CAAGSSNQPQHF.

This clone came up many times. Read coverage stops 3 residues before the CDR3 terminus; the germline J gene supplies the remainder. The V and J genes are TRBV7-2 and TRBJ2-3; 8 bases match TRBD2. CDR1 and CDR2 from the germline V gene are SGHTA and FQGNSA. Germline trimming cut 1 base from V and 7 bases from J; bases unmatched to any gene: 7. CDR3 length: 15 residues. The CDR3 here is CASSLGLAGGNTQYF. Incomplete CDR3 DNA: TGTGCCAGCAGCTTAGGTCTAGCGGGTGGAAATACG.